The T cell receptor beta chain described here comes from a study of shared clonotypes between healthy human individuals. Naive CD8 cells comprised CD45RO-negative, CCR7-positively selected cells, excluding terminally differentiated effector memory CD45RA+ cells. Produced via immunoSEQ multiplex PCR; TCRdb's table is partial and in-frame only. Counted here are hundreds of thousands of clones, about 96% occurring once; the ten biggest clones make up 0.095% to 0.13%. Findings and limits, study-wide: Naive CD4 clonotypes overlapped across several donors at around 4.7%. Sequencing depth was expected to affect clonotype sharing among donors. Estimated richness was generally greater in naive than memory subsets. The study found lower generation probabilities in non-shared clonotypes than in those shared by all four donors.

This CDR3 has 10 amino acids. CDR1 and CDR2 from the germline V gene are MRHNA and SNTAGT. On this clone itself: The antigen remains unidentified.

The clonotype was recovered from a woman in her thirties in good health. The chain recombines TRBV6-4 with TRBJ2-7; a possible D gene is TRBD1 (5 bases). The source material was naive CD8+ T cells sorted from blood. The CDR3 nucleotides are TGTGCCAGCAGAGAGATAATGCAGGGCGTC. As protein: CASREIMQGV.